These 9 T cell receptor beta chains were all obtained from the same sample, sequenced in a study of T cells in Graves' hyperthyroidism and ophthalmopathy. TCR beta CDR3 regions were amplified from RNA. A first-round RT-PCR of the TCR CDR3 used the HTBI primer set. One entry per CDR3 protein results from TCRdb running MiXCR on the multiplex PCR reads. The sample lists some 620,000 distinct CDR3 sequences, roughly 15% occurring once. Sequencing input: blood. Receptors were obtained from a woman aged 25 to 39 with Graves' hyperthyroidism.

The table lists this clonotype with a few counts. J is TRBJ2-7 and V is TRBV29-1; the D call may be TRBD1 or TRBD2 (5 bases each). V dropped 4 bases and J dropped 6 bases, with 7 bases sitting between them. This CDR3 comprises 10 residues. Germline V gene sequence: CDR1 SQVTM, CDR2 ANQGSEA. CDR3 DNA sequence: TGCAGCGTTGTTGGGGGCGAGCAGTACTTC. Translation gives CSVVGGEQYF.

The gene calls are TRBV10-3 and TRBJ2-7; weak D call: TRBD1 (5 bases). Looked up from germline, CDR1 is ENHRY and CDR2 is SYGVKD. V was clipped by 6 bases and J by 2 bases, with 14 bases between them. The CDR3 is 14 residues long. In nucleotides, the CDR3 is TGTGCCATCAGCCCAGGTGACAGAACCTACGAGCAGTACTTC. Amino acids: CAISPGDRTYEQYF.

This clonotype has at least ten counts. The chain joins TRBV7-3 to TRBJ2-1; D might be TRBD2 (6 bases). Trimming stripped 7 bases from V and 0 bases from J, with 13 bases between. Per the germline V gene, CDR1 is SGHTA and CDR2 is FQGTGA. The CDR3 is made up of 15 amino acids. CDR3 DNA sequence: TGTGCCAGCACCCAGTCCGGGAGCTCCTACAATGAGCAGTTCTTC. Amino acid sequence: CASTQSGSSYNEQFF.

J is TRBJ2-1 and V is TRBV28, with a tentative D call TRBD1 (5 bases). Trimming took off 6 bases at V and 13 bases at J, with 19 bases between the two ends. This CDR3 has 13 residues. CDR1 and CDR2 from the germline V gene are MDHEN and SYDVKM. This CDR3 is CASSYDASRAQFF. CDR3 DNA: TGTGCCAGCAGCTACGACGCCTCCAGGGCCCAGTTCTTC. The full variable domain, rest sourced from reference TRBV28 and TRBJ2-1, is DVKVTQSSRYLVKRTGEKVFLECVQDMDHENMFWYRQDPGLGLRLIYFSYDVKMKEKGDIPEGYSVSREKKERFSLILESASTNQTSMYLCASSYDASRAQFFGPGTRLTVL.

The sample holds many counts of this clonotype. The J gene is TRBJ2-5, the V gene TRBV11-2; D is unclear. CDR1 and CDR2 (germline): SGHAT, FQNNGV. V dropped 5 bases and J dropped 4 bases, with 8 bases sitting between them. The CDR3 is 12 amino acids. DNA for the CDR3: TGTGCCAGCAGCGAGAAGATAGAGACCCAGTACTTC. This codes for CASSEKIETQYF.

This clonotype was seen ten or more times. V gene TRBV6-5 combines with J gene TRBJ2-1, with TRBD2 matching over 12 bases. This CDR3 region has 17 residues. V lost 0 bases to trimming and J lost 5 bases; unmatched junction nucleotides: 5. Germline CDR1 MNHEY, CDR2 SVGAGI. The CDR3 region is CASSYSVRLAGDNEQFF. The CDR3, as DNA: TGTGCCAGCAGTTACTCGGTGAGACTAGCGGGAGACAATGAGCAGTTCTTC.

In this sample, this clonotype turned up a few times. The chain is built from TRBV11-3 and TRBJ2-1, with D possibly matching TRBD2 (5 bases). Germline V gives CDR1 SGHNT, CDR2 YENEEA. The CDR3 has 12 amino acids. Trimming stripped 5 bases from V and 9 bases from J, with 11 bases between. The CDR3 sequence is CASSTSSREQFF. The CDR3 DNA reads as TGTGCCAGCAGCACCTCTAGCCGTGAGCAGTTCTTC.

There are a few counts of this clonotype. J is TRBJ1-2 and V is TRBV11-2; 7 bases fit TRBD1. V shed 3 bases, J shed 0 bases, and the junction held 13 bases outside the gene matches. This CDR3 is 18 amino acids long. The germline CDR1 and CDR2 sequences are SGHAT and FQNNGV. The CDR3 protein is CASSFFGTVNSANYGYTF. CDR3 nucleotides: TGTGCCAGCAGCTTCTTTGGGACAGTGAATTCAGCTAACTATGGCTACACCTTC. Based on the CDR3 plus reference TRBV11-2 and TRBJ1-2, the full variable domain is EAGVAQSPRYKIIEKRQSVAFWCNPISGHATLYWYQQILGQGPKLLIQFQNNGVVDDSQLPKDRFSAERLKGVDSTLKIQPAKLEDSAVYLCASSFFGTVNSANYGYTFGSGTRLTVV.

This clonotype was picked up many times. The chain has TRBV28 and TRBJ1-2; D perhaps matches TRBD1 (5 bases). V lost 3 bases, J lost 5 bases, and 7 bases lay in between. The germline V gene has CDR1 MDHEN and CDR2 SYDVKM. The CDR3 is 12 residues long. The CDR3 here is CASSLRQYGYTF. CDR3 DNA: TGTGCCAGCAGTTTGCGACAGTATGGCTACACCTTC.